This T cell receptor beta chain is drawn from a study of tumor-infiltrating lymphocytes in oesophageal squamous cell carcinoma. MiXCR was run by TCRdb on the PCR reads, yielding one entry per CDR3 protein. The sample has about 18,000 distinct CDR3 sequences, roughly 45% seen once. This CDR3 is 13 amino acids long. The germline V gene encodes CDR1 SGHRS and CDR2 YFSETQ. V dropped 4 bases and J dropped 9 bases, with 14 bases sitting between them. The chain is built from TRBV5-1 and TRBJ2-1; D is perhaps TRBD2 (5 bases). Sequencing input: blood. The TCR sequence derives from a female donor with esophageal squamous cell carcinoma. CDR3 loop: CASSLDYSAEQFF. CDR3 bases: TGCGCCAGCAGCCTCGACTATTCTGCTGAGCAGTTCTTC.